Sequencing of this T cell receptor (beta chain) was carried out in a study of shared clonotypes between healthy human individuals. This clone showed up just once. It was at deep level that the assay was run. Clones were read by immunoSEQ multiplex PCR, and TCRdb kept only the in-frame ones, dropping some. Among roughly 660,000 clones listed, less than 95% were seen once. CDR3 length: 15 residues. Looked up from germline, CDR1 is SNHLY and CDR2 is FYNNEI. The V gene lost 1 base and the J gene lost 1 base, with 10 bases spanning the gap. CD8 memory merged CD45RO+ cells and CCR7-negative CD45RA+ TemRA cells into one population.

The source is a man aged 18 to 29 in good health. Some clones in this sample may be carry-over from other donors' samples. The sample taken for sequencing was memory CD8+ T cells from PBMCs. This sample's subset: CD45RO+ cells pooled with CCR7-negative TemRA cells. The chain couples TRBV2 to TRBJ2-5; D is undetermined. The CDR3 DNA reads TGTGCCAGCAGTGAAGGCCCGAGAATCCAAGAGACCCAGTACTTC. It specifies CASSEGPRIQETQYF.